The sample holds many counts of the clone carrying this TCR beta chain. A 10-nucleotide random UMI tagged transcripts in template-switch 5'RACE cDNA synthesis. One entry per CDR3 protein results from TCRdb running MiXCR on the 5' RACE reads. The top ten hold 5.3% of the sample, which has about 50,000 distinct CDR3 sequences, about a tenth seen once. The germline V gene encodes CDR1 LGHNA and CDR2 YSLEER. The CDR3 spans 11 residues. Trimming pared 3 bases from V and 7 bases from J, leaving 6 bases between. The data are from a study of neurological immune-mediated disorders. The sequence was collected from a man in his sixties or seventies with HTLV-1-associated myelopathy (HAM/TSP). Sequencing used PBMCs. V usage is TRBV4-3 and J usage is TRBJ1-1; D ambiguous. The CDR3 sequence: CASSHNHEAFF. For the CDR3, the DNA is TGCGCCAGCAGCCATAATCATGAAGCTTTCTTT.